This T cell receptor (beta chain) came from a study of post-analysis software for immune sequencing data. V lost 3 bases, J lost 6 bases, and 8 bases stayed unmatched. This CDR3 has 15 residues. Overall study results and limits: Strong same-batch co-clustering of samples appeared with F measure clustering. TRBV segments more frequent in patients than in controls numbered roughly five and included TRBV5-6, TRBV5-1 and TRBV20-1.

TCR beta cDNA libraries included unique molecular identifiers. Via MiXCR, TCRdb re-called the PCR reads, giving one row per CDR3 protein. The sample lists approximately 460,000 distinct CDR3 sequences; around 40% were seen once. As to this clonotype: Its antigen is currently unknown.

The chain carries TRBV12-3 or TRBV12-4 and TRBJ1-2, with TRBD1 matching 9 bases. The clonotype comes from a girl between 10 and 17 years old with multiple sclerosis. Sequencing used blood. Here the CDR3 DNA reads TGTGCCAGCAGTTTGGGGGACAGGGAGAGGGATGGCTACACCTTC. This sequence encodes CASSLGDRERDGYTF.